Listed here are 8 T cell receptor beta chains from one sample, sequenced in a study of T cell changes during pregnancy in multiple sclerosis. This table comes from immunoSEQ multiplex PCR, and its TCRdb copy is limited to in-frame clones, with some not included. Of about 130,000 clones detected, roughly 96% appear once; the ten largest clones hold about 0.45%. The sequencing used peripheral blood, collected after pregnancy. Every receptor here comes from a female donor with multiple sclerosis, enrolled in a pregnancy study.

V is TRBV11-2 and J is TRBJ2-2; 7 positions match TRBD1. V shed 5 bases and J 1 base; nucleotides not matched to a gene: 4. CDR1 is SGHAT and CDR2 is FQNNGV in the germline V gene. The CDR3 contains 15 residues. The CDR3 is CASSPDRKNTGELFF. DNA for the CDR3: TGTGCCAGCAGCCCGGACAGGAAGAACACCGGGGAGCTGTTTTTT. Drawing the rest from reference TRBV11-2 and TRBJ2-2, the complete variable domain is EAGVAQSPRYKIIEKRQSVAFWCNPISGHATLYWYQQILGQGPKLLIQFQNNGVVDDSQLPKDRFSAERLKGVDSTLKIQPAKLEDSAVYLCASSPDRKNTGELFFGEGSRLTVL.

CDR3 coding DNA: TGTGCCAGCAGCTTGGGTCTAGCGGCGGAGACCCAGTACTTC. Residues: CASSLGLAAETQYF. The V call is TRBV5-8, the J call TRBJ2-5; 7 bases are shared with TRBD2. The CDR3 totals 14 residues. From germline, CDR1 is SGHTS and CDR2 YDEGEE. Trimming cost V 0 bases and J 5 bases; bases outside gene matches: 4. Full variable domain (outside the CDR3, taken from reference TRBV5-8 and TRBJ2-5): EAGVTQSPTHLIKTRGQQATLRCSPISGHTSVYWYQQALGLGLQFLLWYDEGEERNRGNFPPRFSGRQFPNYSSELNVNALELEDSALYLCASSLGLAAETQYFGPGTRLLVL.

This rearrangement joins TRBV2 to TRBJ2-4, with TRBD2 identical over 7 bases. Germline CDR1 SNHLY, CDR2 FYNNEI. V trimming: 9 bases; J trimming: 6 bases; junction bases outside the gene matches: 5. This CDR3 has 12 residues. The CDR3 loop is CARRGDGNIQYF. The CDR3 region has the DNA TGTGCCAGACGGGGGGATGGAAACATTCAGTACTTC.

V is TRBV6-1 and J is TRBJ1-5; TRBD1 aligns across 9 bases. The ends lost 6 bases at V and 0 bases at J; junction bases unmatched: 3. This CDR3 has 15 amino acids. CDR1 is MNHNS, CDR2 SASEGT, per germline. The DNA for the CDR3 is TGTGCCAGCAGATGGACAGGGGATAGCAATCAGCCCCAGCATTTT. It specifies CASRWTGDSNQPQHF.

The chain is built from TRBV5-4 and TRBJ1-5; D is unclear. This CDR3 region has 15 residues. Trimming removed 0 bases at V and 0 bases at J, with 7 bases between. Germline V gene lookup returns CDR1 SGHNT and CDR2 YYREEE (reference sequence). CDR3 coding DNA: TGTGCCAGCAGCTTGGAGCCGTATAGCAATCAGCCCCAGCATTTT. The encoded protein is CASSLEPYSNQPQHF.

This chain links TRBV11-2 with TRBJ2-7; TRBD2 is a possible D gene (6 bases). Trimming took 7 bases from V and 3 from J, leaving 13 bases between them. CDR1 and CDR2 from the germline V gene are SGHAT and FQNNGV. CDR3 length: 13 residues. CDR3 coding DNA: TGTGCCAGCACCGACCCCGGGAGCTACGAGCAGTACTTC. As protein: CASTDPGSYEQYF.

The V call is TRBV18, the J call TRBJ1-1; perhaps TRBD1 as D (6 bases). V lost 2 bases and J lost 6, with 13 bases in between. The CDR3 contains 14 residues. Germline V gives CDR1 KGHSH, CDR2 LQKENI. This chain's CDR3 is CASSPKGGNSEAFF. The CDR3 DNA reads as TGTGCCAGCTCACCAAAAGGGGGAAATTCTGAAGCTTTCTTT.

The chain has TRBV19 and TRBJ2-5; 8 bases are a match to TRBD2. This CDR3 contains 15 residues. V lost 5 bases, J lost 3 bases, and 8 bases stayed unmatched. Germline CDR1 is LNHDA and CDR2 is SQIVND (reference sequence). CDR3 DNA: TGTGCCAGTAGTTCCTACGGGACTAGAAAAGAGACCCAGTACTTC. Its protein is CASSSYGTRKETQYF.